This T cell receptor (beta chain) was obtained from a study of CXCR3-negative and CXCR3-positive naive CD8 T cells. Findings of the study overall: Similar levels of surface CD5 were seen between naive subsets; TCR strength was inferred from TRB CDR3 properties. The study found that naive CXCR3-negative and CXCR3-positive cells shared TRBV-TRBJ usage, while memory cells differed. Much lower diversity was found in memory CD8+ cells, while both naive subsets had comparably high diversity. More hydrophobic TRB CDR3s occurred in CXCR3-positive than in CXCR3-negative naive cells.

Researchers prepared the TRB cDNA libraries using 5' RACE with UMI labels. TCRdb derives one entry per CDR3 protein from the 5' RACE reads, leaving out DNA. Recorded for this sample: some 150,000 distinct CDR3 sequences. The CDR3 runs to 14 residues. As concerns this clonotype: Its antigen is as yet unknown.

The V and J genes are TRBV21-1 and TRBJ1-2; TCRdb calls TRBD1, which cannot be checked without DNA. TRBV21-1 is classified as a pseudogene. The sequenced sample consisted of naive CXCR3+ CD8+ T cells from blood. Stated subset: CD45RO-CCR7+CD27+CD95- naive CD8+ T cells expressing CXCR3 (TNR3+). The receptor comes from a human donor in good health. Some clones in this sample may be carry-over from other donors' samples. CDR3 residues: CASRGTGRGLGYTF.